This T cell receptor beta chain came from a study of technical replicates of blood from a few donors. CDR3 length equals 18 residues. Germline assignment: CDR1 ENHRY and CDR2 SYGVKD. V lost 0 bases and J lost 4; bases outside the gene matches: 7. Produced via immunoSEQ multiplex PCR; TCRdb's table is partial and in-frame only. Of roughly 72,000 clones listed, about nine tenths are singletons. The chain joins TRBV10-3 to TRBJ2-2; 11 nucleotides agree with TRBD2. The receptor's source is a human donor in good health. The source material was T cells isolated from PBMCs. The DNA of the CDR3 is TGTGCCATCAGTGAGTCTAGCGGGAGGGCGGAGAGCACCGGGGAGCTGTTTTTT. This codes for CAISESSGRAESTGELFF.